The 27 T cell receptor beta chains below all came from one sample that was sequenced in a study of T cell repertoires in cytomegalovirus infection. These receptors lack a known antigen. TCRdb independently ran MiXCR on the reads; one entry per CDR3 protein. The table shows around 900,000 distinct CDR3 sequences, with roughly 30% occurring only once. The sample was cultured CD8+ T cells from PBMCs, taken from culture after CMV antigen stimulation. The receptor set was obtained from a human donor in good health (CMV status not recorded). Some clones in this sample may be carry-over from other donors' samples.

This clonotype was counted only a few times. The V and J genes are TRBV2 and TRBJ2-7; possibly TRBD1 for D (6 bases). V was trimmed by 8 bases and J by 4 bases, leaving 18 bases between them. There are 14 residues in the CDR3. Germline V gene data show CDR1 as SNHLY and CDR2 as FYNNEI. The DNA for the CDR3 is TGTGCCAGCCTCCGGACAGAACACGAATACGAGCAGTACTTC. It encodes CASLRTEHEYEQYF.

This clonotype occurred a few times. This chain uses TRBV7-9 with TRBJ2-1, with D perhaps TRBD2 (6 bases). The CDR3 spans 13 residues. Germline V CDR1 and CDR2: SEHNR, FQNEAQ (reference sequence). Trimming shortened V by 5 bases and J by 6 bases, and 11 bases separated the two germline ends. The CDR3 loop reads CASSPGRGNEQFF. The CDR3 DNA sequence: TGTGCCAGCAGCCCCGGGAGAGGCAATGAGCAGTTCTTC.

The table lists this clonotype with a few counts. The chain is built from TRBV7-9 and TRBJ2-1, with D perhaps TRBD2 (6 bases). The CDR3 totals 12 residues. The V gene lost 1 base and the J gene lost 10 bases, with 8 bases spanning the gap. The germline CDR1 and CDR2 sequences are SEHNR and FQNEAQ (reference sequence). The CDR3 loop reads CASSLVLAEQFF. CDR3 in DNA: TGTGCCAGCAGCTTAGTCCTAGCGGAGCAGTTCTTC.

The table lists this clonotype with a few counts. The chain joins TRBV7-9 to TRBJ2-5; possible D gene TRBD1, 5 bases. V lost 4 bases and J lost 4, with 10 bases in between. Germline V lookup: CDR1 SEHNR, CDR2 FQNEAQ (reference sequence). This CDR3 has 13 amino acids. The CDR3 sequence: CASSSVQGETQYF. The CDR3 DNA is TGTGCCAGCAGCTCGGTTCAGGGAGAGACCCAGTACTTC.

CDR3 DNA sequence: TGTGCCAGCCACGGACGGCTTGGTTCCACCGGGGAGCTGTTTTTT. This gives the protein CASHGRLGSTGELFF. The chain recombines TRBV27 with TRBJ2-2; D is undetermined. CDR1 and CDR2 from the germline V gene are MNHEY and SMNVEV (reference sequence). V was trimmed by 8 bases and J by 4 bases, leaving 17 bases between them. The CDR3 covers 15 residues.

The chain couples TRBV19 to TRBJ1-5; no reliable D call. Trimming pared 7 bases from V and 4 bases from J, leaving 17 bases between. Germline CDR1 reads LNHDA; CDR2 reads SQIVND (reference sequence). This CDR3 has 15 residues. CDR3 in DNA: TGTGCCAGTACCGAGGACCCGCGTGGAAATCAGCCCCAGCATTTT. This encodes CASTEDPRGNQPQHF.

This chain links TRBV29-1 with TRBJ2-1; D is ambiguous. V was cut by 6 bases and J by 3 bases, with 6 bases left in between. Germline-derived CDR1 and CDR2 are SQVTM and ANQGSEA. There are 11 residues in the CDR3. The CDR3 region is CSVNYYNEQFF. The CDR3 DNA is TGCAGCGTGAACTACTACAATGAGCAGTTCTTC.

This clonotype was recorded a few times. The chain joins TRBV11-3 to TRBJ2-3; TRBD1 matches 7 bases. The trim removed 4 bases at V and 5 bases at J, leaving 9 bases unmatched. CDR3 length: 15 residues. Germline CDR1 SGHNT, CDR2 YENEEA. CDR3: CASSSPQGVKDTQYF. The CDR3 DNA is TGTGCCAGCAGCTCACCCCAGGGGGTTAAAGATACGCAGTATTTT.

V is TRBV6-6 and J is TRBJ2-5; 11 bases fit TRBD2. V shed 2 bases, J shed 1 base, and the junction held 3 bases outside the gene matches. CDR1 MNHNY and CDR2 SVGAGI come from the germline V gene (reference sequence). The CDR3 runs to 16 residues. DNA of the CDR3: TGTGCCAGCAGTTACCCCGGGACTAGCGGCCAAGAGACCCAGTACTTC. Translating gives CASSYPGTSGQETQYF.

This clonotype has a handful of counts. V gene TRBV12-3 or TRBV12-4 combines with J gene TRBJ1-3, with D possibly TRBD1 on 6 matching bases. This CDR3 comprises 17 residues. V shed 5 bases and J shed 4 bases, with 21 bases lying between them. The CDR3 DNA sequence: TGTGCCAGCAGTCTTCAGGGGTTGGAGGTTTACGGAAACACCATATATTTT. Translating gives CASSLQGLEVYGNTIYF.

In its sample, this clonotype was seen a few times. The chain has TRBV27 and TRBJ1-1; D ambiguous. V lost 8 bases, J lost 8 bases, and 9 bases lay in between. This CDR3 is built from 10 residues. Germline loops: CDR1 MNHEY, CDR2 SMNVEV (reference sequence). The CDR3 reads CASGFREAFF. As DNA, the CDR3 is TGTGCCAGCGGGTTTAGGGAAGCTTTCTTT.

This clonotype was picked up a small number of times. CDR3 residues: CASRVGQGNSPLHF. CDR3 DNA sequence: TGTGCCAGCAGGGTAGGGCAGGGGAATTCACCCCTCCACTTT. V usage is TRBV12-3 or TRBV12-4 and J usage is TRBJ1-6; TRBD1 is a possible D gene (6 bases). The CDR3 has 14 residues. V was cut by 6 bases and J by 7 bases, with 13 bases left in between.

This clonotype occurred a few times. The chain links TRBV7-9 to TRBJ1-1; a possible D gene is TRBD1 (6 bases). Trimming stripped 4 bases from V and 1 base from J, with 13 bases between. Germline lookup yields CDR1 SEHNR and CDR2 FQNEAQ (reference sequence). CDR3 size: 15 residues. As DNA, the CDR3 is TGTGCCAGCAGCTCTCCCTGGACAGAGAACACTGAAGCTTTCTTT. It translates to CASSSPWTENTEAFF.

This clonotype was found many times. The rearrangement links TRBV7-9 to TRBJ1-1, with 7 bases identical to TRBD1. Germline V gene lookup returns CDR1 SEHNR and CDR2 FQNEAQ (reference sequence). This CDR3 is 14 amino acids long. V trimming: 6 bases; J trimming: 1 base; junction bases outside the gene matches: 5. The CDR3: CASRPGTANTEAFF. The CDR3 DNA is TGTGCCAGCAGACCCGGGACAGCGAACACTGAAGCTTTCTTT.

This clonotype was recorded only once. The chain couples TRBV7-9 to TRBJ1-1; D remains unclear. CDR3 length: 16 amino acids. CDR1 and CDR2 from the germline V gene are SEHNR and FQNEAQ (reference sequence). Trimming pared 0 bases from V and 3 bases from J, leaving 14 bases between. The CDR3 nucleotides read TGTGCCAGCAGCTTAGCGTTAAGGGCAAAGGACACTGAAGCTTTCTTT. This translates into CASSLALRAKDTEAFF. Using reference TRBV7-9 and TRBJ1-1 for the parts outside the CDR3, the full variable domain is DTGVSQNPRHKITKRGQNVTFRCDPISEHNRLYWYRQTLGQGPEFLTYFQNEAQLEKSRLLSDRFSAERPKGSFSTLEIQRTEQGDSAMYLCASSLALRAKDTEAFFGQGTRLTVV.

This clonotype was recorded at least ten times. The CDR3, as DNA: TGTGCCAGCAGTTTGATGGCCACAGTATCCTACGAGCAGTACTTC. Translation: CASSLMATVSYEQYF. V and J are TRBV12-3 or TRBV12-4 and TRBJ2-7; D uncertain. V lost 3 bases, J lost 1 base, and 13 bases lay in between. The CDR3 spans 15 residues.

This chain uses TRBV7-9 with TRBJ1-2, with D perhaps TRBD1 (5 bases). Trimming stripped 5 bases from V and 6 bases from J, with 16 bases between. The CDR3 has 14 residues. Germline values: CDR1 SEHNR, CDR2 FQNEAQ (reference sequence). CDR3 bases: TGTGCCAGCAGCCCACTCCGGTGGGGGGATGGCTACACCTTC. The encoded protein is CASSPLRWGDGYTF.

This clonotype was detected a few times. The chain carries TRBV24-1 and TRBJ2-1; D is ambiguous. V lost 0 bases to trimming and J lost 4 bases, with 9 bases between them. The germline gives CDR1 KGHDR, CDR2 SFDVKD. The CDR3 totals 15 residues. CDR3 loop: CATSDLKFGYNEQFF. CDR3 nucleotides: TGTGCCACCAGTGATTTGAAGTTTGGGTACAATGAGCAGTTCTTC.

This clonotype was detected ten times or more. The J gene is TRBJ1-1, the V gene TRBV10-3, with a tentative D call TRBD1 (5 bases). The CDR3 is 12 amino acids. Trimming removed 11 bases at V and 0 bases at J, with 10 bases between. The V gene's germline CDR1 is ENHRY and CDR2 SYGVKD. CDR3 in amino acids: CASQAMNTEAFF. The CDR3 DNA reads TGTGCCTCACAGGCCATGAACACTGAAGCTTTCTTT.

This rearrangement joins TRBV29-1 to TRBJ2-2, with a tentative D call TRBD2 (6 bases). From germline, CDR1 is SQVTM and CDR2 ANQGSEA. The ends were cut back, 6 bases at V and 5 bases at J, with 16 bases in the middle. The CDR3 extends over 14 amino acids. CDR3 coding DNA: TGCAGCGTCGACGGGTTAGGGAGGACCGGGGAGCTGTTTTTT. Protein: CSVDGLGRTGELFF.

This clonotype was detected a few times. The rearrangement uses TRBV6-1 and TRBJ2-7, with 10 positions matching TRBD1. Germline CDR1 reads MNHNS; CDR2 reads SASEGT. This CDR3 has 15 residues. The junction had 5 bases not matched to a gene; V was cut back by 2 bases and J by 4 bases. The CDR3 DNA is TGTGCCAGCAGTGAAAATTGGACAGGGGGTTACGAGCAGTACTTC. It translates to CASSENWTGGYEQYF.

This clonotype was seen repeatedly, ten times or more. This chain links TRBV7-8 with TRBJ2-3, with D perhaps TRBD1 (5 bases). CDR1 is SGHVS, CDR2 FQNEAQ, per germline. The ends were cut back, 5 bases at V and 5 bases at J, with 14 bases in the middle. The CDR3 loop spans 14 amino acids. CDR3 region: CASSPPRTQDTQYF. CDR3 nucleotides: TGTGCCAGCAGCCCCCCCCGGACACAAGATACGCAGTATTTT.

A few counts support this clonotype. The chain combines TRBV6-5 with TRBJ2-7, with 8 positions matching TRBD2. This CDR3 contains 15 residues. Germline V CDR1 and CDR2: MNHEY, SVGAGI. V was pared by 5 bases and J by 4 bases, with 10 bases of the junction left unmatched. Written as DNA, the CDR3 is TGTGCCAGCAGTAAACGGGGGGGCACGGAATACGAGCAGTACTTC. It yields the protein CASSKRGGTEYEQYF.

This clonotype was detected only a few times. This chain links TRBV5-5 with TRBJ1-1, with TRBD1 matching over 8 bases. This CDR3 contains 14 residues. The V and J ends lost 5 bases and 3 bases, in that order; junction bases with no gene match: 6. Per germline, CDR1 SGHKS and CDR2 YYEKEE (reference sequence). DNA of the CDR3: TGTGCCAGCAGAAGTACAGGGGGTGACACTGAAGCTTTCTTT. This translates into CASRSTGGDTEAFF.

The chain is built from TRBV12-3 or TRBV12-4 and TRBJ2-5, with 9 bases that match TRBD2. The CDR3 loop spans 15 amino acids. V shed 0 bases and J 4 bases; nucleotides not matched to a gene: 3. CDR3 bases: TGTGCCAGCAGTTTAGCGCGGGGGGGACTAGAGACCCAGTACTTC. Translated: CASSLARGGLETQYF.

This chain joins TRBV7-2 and TRBJ2-2; no reliable D call. Germline V gene data show CDR1 as SGHTA and CDR2 as FQGNSA. This CDR3 region has 17 residues. V was shortened by 5 bases and J by 2 bases, with 18 bases between the two germline ends. The CDR3 DNA is TGTGCCAGCAGCACGAAGATAGATTTTTCTAACACCGGGGAGCTGTTTTTT. This codes for CASSTKIDFSNTGELFF.

This clonotype was counted only a few times. The V gene is TRBV12-3 or TRBV12-4, the J gene TRBJ2-1; D is unclear. The CDR3 consists of 15 residues. Trimming took off 0 bases at V and 14 bases at J, with 20 bases between the two ends. CDR3 DNA sequence: TGTGCCAGCAGTTTAGCCTACCAGTCTTCGTCCGGTGAGTTCTTC. As protein: CASSLAYQSSSGEFF.